Presented here are 24 T cell receptor beta chains from one specimen sequenced in a study of blood T cell repertoires in COVID-19. Profiled with immunoSEQ multiplex PCR; TCRdb holds only in-frame clones, not every one. The sample comprises roughly 74,000 clones, approximately 85% of which are singletons, and around a third rests with the top ten. Source material: peripheral blood. Every receptor here comes from a man aged 65 to 79 with acute or convalescent COVID-19.

The rearrangement links TRBV6-5 to TRBJ2-7, with 10 bases that match TRBD1. Germline trimming cut 2 bases from V and 0 bases from J; bases unmatched to any gene: 1. Germline-derived CDR1 and CDR2 are MNHEY and SVGAGI. This CDR3 contains 15 residues. CDR3 DNA: TGTGCCAGCAGTTACGGGACAGGGGTCTCCTACGAGCAGTACTTC. Its protein is CASSYGTGVSYEQYF.

CDR3 nucleotide sequence: TGTGCCAGCAGCCCAGGGGCGGGAGTCCGGGAGCAGTACTTC. Translation: CASSPGAGVREQYF. This chain uses TRBV7-9 with TRBJ2-7, with a possible D match to TRBD2 (7 bases). The CDR3 is 14 amino acids. Germline V CDR1 and CDR2: SEHNR, FQNEAQ (reference sequence). V was trimmed by 5 bases and J by 7 bases, leaving 18 bases between them.

The chain has TRBV10-2 and TRBJ2-1; D possibly corresponds to TRBD1 (6 bases). Germline V gives CDR1 WSHSY, CDR2 SAAADI. V was cut by 3 bases and J by 0 bases, with 9 bases left in between. The CDR3 runs to 15 residues. The CDR3 DNA follows: TGCGCCAGCAGTGATATGGACAGCTCCTACAATGAGCAGTTCTTC. It codes for CASSDMDSSYNEQFF.

This clone was recorded once. The CDR3 spells CASSVKGHNTEAFF. The CDR3 DNA sequence: TGTGCCAGCAGCGTAAAGGGACACAACACTGAAGCTTTCTTT. The V gene is TRBV9, the J gene TRBJ1-1; a weak D match, TRBD1 (6 bases). Germline V lookup: CDR1 SGDLS, CDR2 YYNGEE. Trimming took off 1 base at V and 2 bases at J, with 9 bases between the two ends. The CDR3 length is 14 residues.

This clone was recorded only once. This chain joins TRBV3-1 (or the pseudogene TRBV3-2) and TRBJ1-6; D is ambiguous. CDR1 is LGHDT, CDR2 YNNKEL, per germline (reference sequence). Trimming stripped 6 bases from V and 5 bases from J, with 11 bases between. This CDR3 has 14 amino acids. This CDR3 is CASRNGVHNSPLHF. Written as DNA, the CDR3 is TGTGCCAGCAGGAACGGGGTCCATAATTCACCCCTCCACTTT.

This clone turned up a few times. The V gene is TRBV24-1, the J gene TRBJ2-1; D perhaps matches TRBD2 (6 bases). The CDR3 spans 18 residues. V was trimmed by 0 bases and J by 4 bases, leaving 18 bases between them. Germline V gene data show CDR1 as KGHDR and CDR2 as SFDVKD. The CDR3: CATSDLQARGGEYNEQFF. CDR3 coding DNA: TGTGCCACCAGTGATTTGCAAGCTCGCGGCGGGGAATACAATGAGCAGTTCTTC.

CDR3 bases: TGTGCCAGCAGCCCGCACGGGGCGGACAGGGATGATGGCTACACCTTC. Amino acid sequence: CASSPHGADRDDGYTF. V usage is TRBV7-3 and J usage is TRBJ1-2; 8 nucleotides line up with TRBD1. The V gene end was trimmed by 5 bases and the J gene end by 6 bases; junction bases not matched to a gene: 14. The CDR3 length is 16 residues. The germline V gene has CDR1 SGHTA and CDR2 FQGTGA.

The rearrangement uses TRBV7-3 and TRBJ2-3, with D tentatively TRBD1 (6 bases). The CDR3 length is 12 residues. Germline lookup yields CDR1 SGHTA and CDR2 FQGTGA. The V gene lost 8 bases and the J gene lost 0 bases, with 6 bases spanning the gap. The CDR3 spells CASGQSTDTQYF. The CDR3 DNA follows: TGTGCCAGCGGACAGAGCACAGATACGCAGTATTTT.

The rearrangement links TRBV5-1 to TRBJ2-1; weak D call: TRBD2 (6 bases). V lost 0 bases to trimming and J lost 6 bases, with 13 bases between them. Germline V CDR1 and CDR2: SGHRS, YFSETQ. The CDR3 covers 15 residues. The CDR3 spells CASSLDGSYSNEQFF. CDR3 nucleotides: TGCGCCAGCAGCTTGGACGGGAGTTATAGCAATGAGCAGTTCTTC.

This sequence joins TRBV19 and TRBJ2-2; 8 bases are shared with TRBD1. V shed 3 bases and J 7 bases; nucleotides not matched to a gene: 10. The CDR3 covers 16 residues. The germline V gene encodes CDR1 LNHDA and CDR2 SQIVND (reference sequence). CDR3 region: CASSMLAGGAGGELFF. The DNA for the CDR3 is TGTGCCAGTAGTATGTTGGCAGGGGGCGCTGGCGGGGAGCTGTTTTTT.

This chain connects TRBV9 to TRBJ2-1; TRBD2 aligns across 9 bases. Per the germline V gene, CDR1 is SGDLS and CDR2 is YYNGEE. The CDR3 spans 17 residues. J lost 8 bases, V lost 3 bases, and 15 bases had no gene match. In DNA, the CDR3 is TGTGCCAGCAGCGCGAGGGGGAGTAGCGGGAGATCGGATGAGCAGTTCTTC. Translating gives CASSARGSSGRSDEQFF.

This chain joins TRBV5-4 and TRBJ2-4, with 8 bases matching TRBD1. Germline V lookup: CDR1 SGHNT, CDR2 YYREEE (reference sequence). The length of the CDR3 is 15 residues. Trimming at V came to 0 bases and at J to 6 bases, leaving 5 bases not matched to a gene. For the CDR3, the DNA is TGTGCCAGCAGCTTGGATCAGGGGGCGGGAAACATTCAGTACTTC. Amino acids: CASSLDQGAGNIQYF.

This clone was seen a handful of times. This chain connects TRBV28 to TRBJ1-1, with D possibly TRBD1 on 6 matching bases. V gave up 7 bases and J gave up 5 bases, with 23 bases separating them. The germline CDR1 and CDR2 sequences are MDHEN and SYDVKM. The CDR3 runs 16 residues. CDR3 nucleotide sequence: TGTGCCAGCAATTATATCGGGGGAGGGGGAGGTACTGAAGCTTTCTTT. Protein sequence: CASNYIGGGGGTEAFF.

V usage is TRBV3-1 (or the pseudogene TRBV3-2) and J usage is TRBJ1-6; 7 positions match TRBD1. CDR3 size: 15 residues. Germline V CDR1 and CDR2: LGHDT, YNNKEL (reference sequence). The trim removed 5 bases at V and 7 bases at J, leaving 8 bases unmatched. CDR3 in amino acids: CASSSQGVSNSPLHF. The CDR3 DNA reads TGTGCCAGCAGCTCCCAGGGGGTCTCCAATTCACCCCTCCACTTT.

This clone was counted once. V is TRBV15 and J is TRBJ2-7; weak D call: TRBD2 (6 bases). This CDR3 spans 18 amino acids. Trimming cost V 1 base and J 7 bases, with 26 bases left between them. Per the germline V gene, CDR1 is LNHNV and CDR2 is YYDKDF (reference sequence). CDR3 bases: TGTGCCACCAGCAGAGGTATAAGGAGGGGTGGTCGGTCGGGAGAGCAGTACTTC. Protein product: CATSRGIRRGGRSGEQYF. The variable domain in full, completed from reference TRBV15 and TRBJ2-7, reads DAMVIQNPRYQVTQFGKPVTLSCSQTLNHNVMYWYQQKSSQAPKLLFHYYDKDFNNEADTPDNFQSRRPNTSFCFLDIRSPGLGDTAMYLCATSRGIRRGGRSGEQYFGPGTRLTVT.

V and J are TRBV11-3 and TRBJ2-3, with 8 nucleotides matching TRBD2. This CDR3 region has 17 residues. Trimming at V came to 5 bases and at J to 0 bases, leaving 10 bases not matched to a gene. Germline assignment: CDR1 SGHNT and CDR2 YENEEA. The CDR3 protein is CASSGTLSGTSTDTQYF. DNA for the CDR3: TGTGCCAGCAGCGGCACTCTTAGCGGGACTAGCACAGATACGCAGTATTTT. The variable domain in full, completed from reference TRBV11-3 and TRBJ2-3, reads EAGVVQSPRYKIIEKKQPVAFWCNPISGHNTLYWYLQNLGQGPELLIRYENEEAVDDSQLPKDRFSAERLKGVDSTLKIQPAELGDSAVYLCASSGTLSGTSTDTQYFGPGTRLTVL.

V gene TRBV6-4 combines with J gene TRBJ2-2; tentatively, D is TRBD2 (5 bases). V was cut by 6 bases and J by 5 bases, with 16 bases left in between. CDR3 length: 15 amino acids. Per germline, CDR1 MRHNA and CDR2 SNTAGT. The CDR3 reads CASSVGVIGTGELFF. In nucleotides, the CDR3 is TGTGCCAGCAGCGTCGGGGTAATTGGAACCGGGGAGCTGTTTTTT.

In its sample, this clone was seen once. The chain recombines TRBV10-2 with TRBJ1-5; D is possibly TRBD1 (5 bases). Germline V gives CDR1 WSHSY, CDR2 SAAADI. Trimming left V 7 bases short and J 9 bases short, with 16 bases between. This CDR3 is built from 13 residues. The CDR3 region is CASKWGDDRPQHF. The CDR3 DNA follows: TGCGCCAGCAAGTGGGGGGACGATCGGCCCCAGCATTTT.

For the CDR3, the DNA is TGTGCCAGCTCACCGCAGTTGGCAGGGGATTCAACTAATGAAAAACTGTTTTTT. The encoded protein is CASSPQLAGDSTNEKLFF. V is TRBV18 and J is TRBJ1-4; the D gene is possibly TRBD1 (6 bases). The V gene's germline CDR1 is KGHSH and CDR2 LQKENI. Trimming shortened V by 3 bases and J by 0 bases, and 17 bases separated the two germline ends. The CDR3 runs 18 residues.

The V and J genes are TRBV5-1 and TRBJ2-7; D call uncertain. Germline V lookup: CDR1 SGHRS, CDR2 YFSETQ. The V and J ends lost 3 bases and 7 bases respectively, with 14 bases between them. CDR3 size: 13 residues. This chain's CDR3 is CASSSLGFGEQYF. The CDR3 bases are TGCGCCAGCAGCTCCCTGGGTTTCGGGGAGCAGTACTTC.

This clone came up once. The rearrangement uses TRBV6-5 and TRBJ2-7; 10 positions match TRBD1. Germline loops: CDR1 MNHEY, CDR2 SVGAGI. V shed 6 bases and J 6 bases; nucleotides not matched to a gene: 8. The CDR3 is 14 residues long. CDR3 sequence reads: CASRYGTGETEQYF. In DNA, the CDR3 is TGTGCCAGCAGATACGGGACAGGGGAAACCGAGCAGTACTTC.

The V gene is TRBV11-2, the J gene TRBJ1-2; D not certain. Germline V gene sequence: CDR1 SGHAT, CDR2 FQNNGV. V was clipped by 5 bases and J by 0 bases, with 7 bases between them. The CDR3 spans 13 residues. The CDR3 DNA is TGTGCCAGCAGCCAAGCCACTAACTATGGCTACACCTTC. Its protein is CASSQATNYGYTF.

The genes are TRBV3-1 (or the pseudogene TRBV3-2) and TRBJ2-3; no clear D. Trimming removed 1 base from V and 4 bases from J, with 9 bases in between. The CDR3 covers 14 residues. Germline CDR1 reads LGHDT; CDR2 reads YNNKEL (reference sequence). The CDR3 coding sequence is TGTGCCAGCAGCCAAGTAATCGTTGCAGATACGCAGTATTTT. Its translation: CASSQVIVADTQYF.

The chain has TRBV7-8 and TRBJ2-2, with D maybe TRBD2 (5 bases). Germline loops: CDR1 SGHVS, CDR2 FQNEAQ. V was shortened by 2 bases and J by 6 bases, with 19 bases between the two germline ends. The CDR3 contains 17 residues. The CDR3: CASSLTSGRQRAGELFF. CDR3 nucleotide sequence: TGTGCCAGCAGCTTAACCTCAGGACGTCAGAGGGCCGGGGAGCTGTTTTTT. Full variable domain (outside the CDR3, taken from reference TRBV7-8 and TRBJ2-2): GAGVSQSPRYKVAKRGQDVALRCDPISGHVSLFWYQQALGQGPEFLTYFQNEAQLDKSGLPSDRFFAERPEGSVSTLKIQRTQQEDSAVYLCASSLTSGRQRAGELFFGEGSRLTVL.